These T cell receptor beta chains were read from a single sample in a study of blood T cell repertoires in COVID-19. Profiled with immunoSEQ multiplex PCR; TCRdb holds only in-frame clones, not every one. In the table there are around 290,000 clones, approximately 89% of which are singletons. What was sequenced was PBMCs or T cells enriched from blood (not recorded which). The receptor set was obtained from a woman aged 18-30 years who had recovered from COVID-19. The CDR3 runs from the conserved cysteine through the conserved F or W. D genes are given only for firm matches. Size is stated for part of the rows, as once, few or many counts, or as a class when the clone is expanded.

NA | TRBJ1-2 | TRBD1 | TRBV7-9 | TGTGCCAGCAGCTCAGGGGGATATGGCTACACCTTC | CASSSGGYGYTF
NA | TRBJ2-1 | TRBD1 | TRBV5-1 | TGCGCCAGCAGCTCGGACAGGGGGGCTGGCGCCTGGTCTTACAATGAGCAGTTCTTC | CASSSDRGAGAWSYNEQFF
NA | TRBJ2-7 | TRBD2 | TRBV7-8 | TGTGCCAGCAGCTCGGGACTAGCGGGCAACTACGAGCAGTACTTC | CASSSGLAGNYEQYF
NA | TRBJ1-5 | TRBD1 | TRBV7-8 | TGTGCCAGCACCTCTCTCTCCAGGGGACAGGGTCAGCCCCAGCATTTT | CASTSLSRGQGQPQHF
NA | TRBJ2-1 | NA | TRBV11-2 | TGTGCCAGCAGCTTCACCATGGGGGGCTCCTACAATGAGCAGTTCTTC | CASSFTMGGSYNEQFF
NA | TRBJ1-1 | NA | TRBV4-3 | TGCGCCAGCAGCCACTTGGAGTCGGGCACTGAAGCTTTCTTT | CASSHLESGTEAFF
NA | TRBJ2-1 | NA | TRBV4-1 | TGCGCCAGCAGCCAAGTGGCTAGCGTGTCCAATGAGCAGTTCTTC | CASSQVASVSNEQFF
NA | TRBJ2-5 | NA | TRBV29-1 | TGCAGCGGGAGGGGGCTGGAAGAGACCCAGTACTTC | CSGRGLEETQYF
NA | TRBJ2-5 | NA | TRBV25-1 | TGTGCCAGCAGGATGGGGGGGACCCAGTACTTC | CASRMGGTQYF
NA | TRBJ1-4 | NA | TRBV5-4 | TGTGCCAGCAGCTTGGACCGGGATTCTAATGAAAAACTGTTTTTT | CASSLDRDSNEKLFF
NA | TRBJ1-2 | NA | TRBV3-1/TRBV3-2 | TGTGCCAGCAGCCGCGAGAGAGGGACTAACTATGGCTACACCTTC | CASSRERGTNYGYTF
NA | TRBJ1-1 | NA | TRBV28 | TGTGCCAGCAGTGCAAATCCAGGGGCCTTGAACACTGAAGCTTTCTTT | CASSANPGALNTEAFF
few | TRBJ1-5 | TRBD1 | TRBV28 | TGTGCCAGCAGAACTACAGGGGGCGGTCAGCCCCAGCATTTT | CASRTTGGGQPQHF
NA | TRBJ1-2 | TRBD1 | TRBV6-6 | TGTGCCAGCAGCCCCGGGACAGGGAACTACACCTTC | CASSPGTGNYTF
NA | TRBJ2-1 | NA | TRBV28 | TGTGCCAGCAGTTTCGGGTTTAACGGTTACAATGAGCAGTTCTTC | CASSFGFNGYNEQFF
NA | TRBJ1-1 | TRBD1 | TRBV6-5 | TGTGCCAGCACCGGACAGGCGATGAACACTGAAGCTTTCTTT | CASTGQAMNTEAFF
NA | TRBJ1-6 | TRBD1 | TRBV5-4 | TGTGCCAGCAGCCAGGACAGGACCTATAATTCACCCCTCCACTTT | CASSQDRTYNSPLHF
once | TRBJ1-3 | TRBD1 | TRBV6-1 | TGTGCCAGCAGTGAAGAGGGGGCCTCTGGAAACACCATATATTTT | CASSEEGASGNTIYF
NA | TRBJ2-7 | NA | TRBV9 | TGTGCCAGCAGCCCTTCTAGCGTTTCCTACGAGCAGTACTTC | CASSPSSVSYEQYF
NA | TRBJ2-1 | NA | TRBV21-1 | TGTGCCAGCACCCCGGACAGGGTGAATGAGCAGTTCTTC | CASTPDRVNEQFF
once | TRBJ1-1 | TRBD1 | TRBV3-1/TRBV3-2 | TGTGCCAGCAGCCAGACAGGGTCCACTGAAGCTTTCTTT | CASSQTGSTEAFF
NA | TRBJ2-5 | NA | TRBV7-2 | TGTGCCAGCAGCATTGGACGGGGACAAGAGACCCAGTACTTC | CASSIGRGQETQYF
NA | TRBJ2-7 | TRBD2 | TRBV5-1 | TGCGCCAGCAGCACCTTAGCGGGAGGGAGCTCCTACGAGCAGTACTTC | CASSTLAGGSSYEQYF
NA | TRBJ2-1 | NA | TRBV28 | TGTGCCAGCAGTTTTCCAGCGGTGGATGAGCAGTTCTTC | CASSFPAVDEQFF
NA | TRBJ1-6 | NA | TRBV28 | TGTGCCAGCAGTTTTGACAGCCATAATTCACCCCTCCACTTT | CASSFDSHNSPLHF
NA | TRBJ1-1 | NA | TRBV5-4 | TGTGCCAGCAAAATCGGGGGGGCGCACACTGAAGCTTTCTTT | CASKIGGAHTEAFF
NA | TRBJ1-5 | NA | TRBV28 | TGTGCCAGCAGTTTATCTGCGGGGCATAGCAATCAGCCCCAGCATTTT | CASSLSAGHSNQPQHF
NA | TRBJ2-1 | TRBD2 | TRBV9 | TGTGCCAGCAGCGCAACTAGCGGGAGGCCGTACAATGAGCAGTTCTTC | CASSATSGRPYNEQFF
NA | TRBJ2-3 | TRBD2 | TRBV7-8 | TGTGCCAGCAGCTTTAAGACTAGCGGGGGGTCGTTTAGCACAGATACGCAGTATTTT | CASSFKTSGGSFSTDTQYF
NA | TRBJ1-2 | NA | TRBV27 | TGTGCCAGCAGTTCTTTCCCCCGGGACACGGTCAGTGGCTACACCTTC | CASSSFPRDTVSGYTF
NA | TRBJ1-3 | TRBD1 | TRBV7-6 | TGTGCCAGCAGCCCACGGATAGGGGGCGGAAACACCATATATTTT | CASSPRIGGGNTIYF
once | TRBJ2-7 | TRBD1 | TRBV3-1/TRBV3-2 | TGTGCCAGCAGCCAAGGTAGGGACAGCTACGAGCAGTACTTC | CASSQGRDSYEQYF
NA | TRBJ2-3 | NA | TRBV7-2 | TGTGCCAGCAGCCTACAGGGAGTCAGCACAGATACGCAGTATTTT | CASSLQGVSTDTQYF
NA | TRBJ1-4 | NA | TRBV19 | TGTGCCAGTAGTAGCCAGGGGCGGTTGACTAATGAAAAACTGTTTTTT | CASSSQGRLTNEKLFF
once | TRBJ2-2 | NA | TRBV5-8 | TGTGCCAGCAGGAAGGGTGCGGGCACCGGGGAGCTGTTTTTT | CASRKGAGTGELFF
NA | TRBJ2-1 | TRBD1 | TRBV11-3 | TGTGCCAGCAGCCGCCGGGACAGGGAATACAATGAGCAGTTCTTC | CASSRRDREYNEQFF
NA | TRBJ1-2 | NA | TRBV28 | TGTGCCAGCAGTCGTAGGAGCTATGGCTACACCTTC | CASSRRSYGYTF
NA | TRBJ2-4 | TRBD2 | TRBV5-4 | TGTGCCAGCAGCTCGTTAGCGGGAGGGCCTCTCCAGTACTTC | CASSSLAGGPLQYF
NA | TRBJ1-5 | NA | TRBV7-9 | TGTGCCAGCAGCTTAGATAGTACAGGGAATCAGCCCCAGCATTTT | CASSLDSTGNQPQHF
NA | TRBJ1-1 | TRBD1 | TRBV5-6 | TGTGCCAGCAGCCCAGACAGGGAGAACACTGAAGCTTTCTTT | CASSPDRENTEAFF
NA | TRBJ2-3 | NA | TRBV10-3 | TGTGCCATCAGTACTAGCACAGATACGCAGTATTTT | CAISTSTDTQYF
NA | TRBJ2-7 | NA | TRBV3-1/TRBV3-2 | TGTGCCAGCAGCCAAGTCGATGGCATCTACGAGCAGTACTTC | CASSQVDGIYEQYF